This TCR beta chain was retrieved from a study of identical twins. Overall study findings and caveats: The abundant beta clonotypes from cord blood had fewer insertions, and memory repertoires had none of this. Monozygotic twin pairs showed more out-of-frame TCR alpha sharing than models estimated.

All donors were healthy, and all were Caucasian. Template switching, a step in the protocol, added a universal primer site, and cDNA carried unique molecular identifiers. Using its own MiXCR run on the 5' RACE reads, TCRdb lists one record per CDR3 protein. Altogether 1.5 million to 2 million distinct CDR3 sequences are present, 32% being singletons, with the ten largest covering over 0.25%. Concerning this clonotype itself: Its antigen is currently unknown.

The sample taken for sequencing was cord blood. The sequence derives from a newborn girl in good health.

The CDR3 DNA sequence: TGTGCCAGCAGTCTCGAAGGACAGAATACGCAAGAGACCCAGTACTTC. Amino acid sequence: CASSLEGQNTQETQYF. The gene calls are TRBV12-3 or TRBV12-4 and TRBJ2-5; a weak D match, TRBD1 (6 bases). V lost 5 bases and J lost 2, with 18 bases in between. The CDR3 is 16 residues long.